The entry that follows covers one T cell receptor beta chain sequence. The data originate from a study of OX40 agonist ivuxolimab in advanced cancers. Sequencing was performed with immunoSEQ multiplex PCR; in TCRdb, only in-frame clones are kept and a portion is missing. The sample records roughly 69,000 clones, 91% being singletons. Exclusion of a patient followed from autoimmune disease history or systemic immunosuppression. The TCR was taken from an adult with an advanced solid tumor such as melanoma, head and neck, liver or kidney cancer. This specimen was CD4+ or CD8+ T cells sorted from blood, taken in a trial of the OX40 agonist ivuxolimab.

The chain's CDR3 is CSVESGTGYVAGELFF. Here the CDR3 DNA reads TGCAGCGTTGAGTCGGGGACAGGGTACGTCGCCGGGGAGCTGTTTTTT. The chain is built from TRBV29-1 and TRBJ2-2, with TRBD1 identical over 9 bases. Germline V CDR1 and CDR2: SQVTM, ANQGSEA. V was pared by 3 bases and J by 6 bases, with 11 bases of the junction left unmatched. This CDR3 spans 16 amino acids.